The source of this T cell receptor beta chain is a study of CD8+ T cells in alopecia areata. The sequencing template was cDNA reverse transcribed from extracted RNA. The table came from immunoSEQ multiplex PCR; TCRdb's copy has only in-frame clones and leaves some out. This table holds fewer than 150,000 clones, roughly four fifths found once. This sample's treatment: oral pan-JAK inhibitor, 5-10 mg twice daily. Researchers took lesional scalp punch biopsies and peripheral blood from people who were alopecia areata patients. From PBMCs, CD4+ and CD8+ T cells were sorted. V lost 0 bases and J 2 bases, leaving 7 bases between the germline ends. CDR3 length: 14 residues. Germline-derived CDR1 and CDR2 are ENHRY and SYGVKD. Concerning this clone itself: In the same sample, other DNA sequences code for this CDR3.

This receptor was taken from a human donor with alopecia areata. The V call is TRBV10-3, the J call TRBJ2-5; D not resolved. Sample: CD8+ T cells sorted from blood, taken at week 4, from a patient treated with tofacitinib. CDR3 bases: TGTGCCATCAGTGAGTCTGTCGGGCAAGAGACCCAGTACTTC. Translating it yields CAISESVGQETQYF.